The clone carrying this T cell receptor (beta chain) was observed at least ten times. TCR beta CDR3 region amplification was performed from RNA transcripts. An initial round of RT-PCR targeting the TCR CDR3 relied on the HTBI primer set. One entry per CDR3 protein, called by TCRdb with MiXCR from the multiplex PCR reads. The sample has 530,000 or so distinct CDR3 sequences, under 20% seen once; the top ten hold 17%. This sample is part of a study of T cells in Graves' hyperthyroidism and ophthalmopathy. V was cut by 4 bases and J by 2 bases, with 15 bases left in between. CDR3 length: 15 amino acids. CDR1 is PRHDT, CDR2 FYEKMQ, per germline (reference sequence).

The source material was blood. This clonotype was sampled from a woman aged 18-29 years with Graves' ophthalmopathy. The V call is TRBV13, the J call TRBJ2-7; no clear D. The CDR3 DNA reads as TGTGCCAGCAGCTCTACTCGGACGCCCACCTACGAGCAGTACTTC. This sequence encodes CASSSTRTPTYEQYF. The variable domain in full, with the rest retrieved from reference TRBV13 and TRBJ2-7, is AAGVIQSPRHLIKEKRETATLKCYPIPRHDTVYWYQQGPGQDPQFLISFYEKMQSDKGSIPDRFSAQQFSDYHSELNMSSLELGDSALYFCASSSTRTPTYEQYFGPGTRLTVT.